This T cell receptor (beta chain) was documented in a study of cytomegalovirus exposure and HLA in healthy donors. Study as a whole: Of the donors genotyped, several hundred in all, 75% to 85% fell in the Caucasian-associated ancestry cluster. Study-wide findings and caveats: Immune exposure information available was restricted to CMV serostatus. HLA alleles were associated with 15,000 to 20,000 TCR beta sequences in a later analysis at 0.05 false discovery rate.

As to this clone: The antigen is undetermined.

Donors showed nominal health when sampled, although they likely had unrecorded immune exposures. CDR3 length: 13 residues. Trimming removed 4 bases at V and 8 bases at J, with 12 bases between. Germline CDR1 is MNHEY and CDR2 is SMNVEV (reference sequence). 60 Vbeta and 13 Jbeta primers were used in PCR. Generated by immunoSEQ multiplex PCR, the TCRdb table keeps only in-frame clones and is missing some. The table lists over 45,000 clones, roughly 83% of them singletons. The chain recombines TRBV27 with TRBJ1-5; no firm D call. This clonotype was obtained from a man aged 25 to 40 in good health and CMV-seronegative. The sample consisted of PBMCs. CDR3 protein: CASSSTVQEPQHF. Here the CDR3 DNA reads TGTGCCAGCAGTTCTACAGTGCAGGAGCCCCAGCATTTT.